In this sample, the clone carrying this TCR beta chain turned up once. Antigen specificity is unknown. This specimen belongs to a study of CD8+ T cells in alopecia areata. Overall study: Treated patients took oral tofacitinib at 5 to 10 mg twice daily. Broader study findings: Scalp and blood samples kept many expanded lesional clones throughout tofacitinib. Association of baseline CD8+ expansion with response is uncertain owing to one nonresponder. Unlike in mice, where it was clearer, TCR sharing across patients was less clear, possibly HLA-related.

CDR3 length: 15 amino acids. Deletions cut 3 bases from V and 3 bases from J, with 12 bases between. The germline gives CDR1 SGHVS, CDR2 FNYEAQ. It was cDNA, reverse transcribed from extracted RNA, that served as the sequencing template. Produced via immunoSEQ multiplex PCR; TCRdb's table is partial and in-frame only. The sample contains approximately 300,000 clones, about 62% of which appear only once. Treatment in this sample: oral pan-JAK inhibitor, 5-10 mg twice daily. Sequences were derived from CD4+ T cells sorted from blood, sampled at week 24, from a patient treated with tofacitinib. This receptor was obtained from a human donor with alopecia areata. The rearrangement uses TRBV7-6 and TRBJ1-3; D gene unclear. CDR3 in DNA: TGTGCCAGCAGCTTGGCGGACGGGATTGGAAACACCATATATTTT. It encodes CASSLADGIGNTIYF.